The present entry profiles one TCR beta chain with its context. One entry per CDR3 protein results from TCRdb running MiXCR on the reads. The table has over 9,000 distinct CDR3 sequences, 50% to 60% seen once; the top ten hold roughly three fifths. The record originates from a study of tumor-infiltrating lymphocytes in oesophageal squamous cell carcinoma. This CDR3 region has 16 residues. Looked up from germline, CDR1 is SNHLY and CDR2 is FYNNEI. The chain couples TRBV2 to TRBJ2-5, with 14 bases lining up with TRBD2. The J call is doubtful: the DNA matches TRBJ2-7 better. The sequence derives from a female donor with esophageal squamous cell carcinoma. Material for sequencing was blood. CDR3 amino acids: CASRGTSGRWAYEQYF. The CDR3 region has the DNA TGTGCCAGCAGAGGGACTAGCGGGAGATGGGCCTACGAGCAGTACTTC.